The next 11 T cell receptor beta chains were all read from a single sample in a study of blood T cells in healthy people across ages. For the second PCR, which ran for 7 to 11 cycles, a sample-barcoded 5' primer and a J-beta primer mix were used. TCRdb redid the calling of the 5' RACE reads with MiXCR, one entry per CDR3 protein. The data hold hundreds of thousands of distinct CDR3 sequences, with roughly three fifths observed a single time. The sample comprised blood. The receptors shown here come from a man in his sixties in good health.

The J gene is TRBJ2-5, the V gene TRBV11-2; D could derive from TRBD1 or TRBD2 (6 bases each). The CDR3 is made up of 15 amino acids. Trimming took 2 bases from V and 1 from J, leaving 11 bases between them. CDR1 and CDR2 from the germline V gene are SGHAT and FQNNGV. CDR3 residues: CASSLLGGPQETQYF. In DNA form, the CDR3 reads TGTGCCAGCAGCTTATTAGGGGGGCCCCAAGAGACCCAGTACTTC.

This chain uses TRBV29-1 with TRBJ2-5; either TRBD1 or TRBD2 may fit D (5 bases each). The germline CDR1 and CDR2 sequences are SQVTM and ANQGSEA. V was cut by 6 bases and J by 4 bases, with 18 bases left in between. The CDR3 totals 14 residues. The CDR3 DNA reads TGCAGCGTCGCGCCGGGGCAGGTAGGAGAGACCCAGTACTTC. Its protein is CSVAPGQVGETQYF.

CDR3 residues: CASSLDATTNEKLFF. Written as DNA, the CDR3 is TGCGCCAGCAGCTTGGACGCCACAACTAATGAAAAACTGTTTTTT. The V and J genes are TRBV5-1 and TRBJ1-4; D uncertain. The CDR3 has 15 amino acids. Trimming shortened V by 0 bases and J by 0 bases, and 6 bases separated the two germline ends. The V gene's germline CDR1 is SGHRS and CDR2 YFSETQ.

The chain has TRBV6-2 or TRBV6-3 and TRBJ2-4; D possibly corresponds to TRBD2 (6 bases). The CDR3 has 16 amino acids. From germline, CDR1 is MNHEY and CDR2 SVGEGT. V was shortened by 0 bases and J by 0 bases, with 9 bases between the two germline ends. The CDR3 coding sequence is TGTGCCAGCAGTTACTCGGGCGGGGTAGCCAAAAACATTCAGTACTTC. Protein product: CASSYSGGVAKNIQYF.

Comment on this clonotype: This may stem from a read error, because a much larger clone lies one nucleotide away. This chain uses TRBV4-2 with TRBJ2-1; 9 positions agree with TRBD2. The J call may be mistaken, given a closer DNA end match to TRBJ2-7. The CDR3 totals 19 residues. Germline V lookup: CDR1 LGHNA, CDR2 YNFKEQ. CDR3 in amino acids: CASSQVRAGGPGSYNEQYF. CDR3 sequence (DNA): TGTGCCAGCAGCCAAGTTAGGGCGGGGGGGCCGGGCTCCTACAATGAGCAGTACTTC.

This rearrangement joins TRBV12-3 or TRBV12-4 to TRBJ2-7, with a possible D match to TRBD1 (6 bases). This CDR3 is built from 16 residues. V was pared by 5 bases and J by 4 bases, with 21 bases between. The CDR3 nucleotides read TGTGCCAGCAGTCCAGGGACAAATATACCGAGGTACGAGCAGTACTTC. This gives the protein CASSPGTNIPRYEQYF.

The chain couples TRBV7-2 to TRBJ2-1; tentatively, D is TRBD2 (5 bases). The J call is doubtful: the DNA matches TRBJ2-7 better. The CDR3 runs 16 residues. Per the germline V gene, CDR1 is SGHTA and CDR2 is FQGNSA. DNA for the CDR3: TGTGCCAGCAGCTCCACATACGGACTCGTTCTCAATGAGCAGTACTTC. Translation: CASSSTYGLVLNEQYF.

V usage is TRBV25-1 and J usage is TRBJ2-1; D ambiguous. The CDR3 length is 14 residues. CDR1 and CDR2 from the germline V gene are MGHDK and SYGVNS. Deletions cut 5 bases from V and 1 base from J, with 9 bases between. CDR3 amino acids: CASSPHFSYNEQFF. In DNA form, the CDR3 reads TGTGCCAGCAGTCCCCACTTTTCCTACAATGAGCAGTTCTTC.

This clonotype was counted only a few times. The V gene is TRBV4-2, the J gene TRBJ2-7; TRBD1 matches 8 bases. V gave up 1 base and J gave up 7 bases; unmatched junction bases: 9. Germline values: CDR1 LGHNA, CDR2 YNFKEQ. This CDR3 has 15 residues. The CDR3 is CASSQGAGGYNEQYF. In DNA, the CDR3 is TGTGCCAGCAGCCAAGGGGCAGGGGGCTACAATGAGCAGTACTTC.

As DNA, the CDR3 is TGCGCCAGCAGCCTTTGGGGGGGACCTAATGAAAAACTGTTTTTT. Translated, it gives CASSLWGGPNEKLFF. This chain uses TRBV4-1 with TRBJ1-4; perhaps TRBD1 as D (5 bases). The germline gives CDR1 MGHRA, CDR2 YSYEKL. The CDR3 has 15 residues. V was shortened by 4 bases and J by 3 bases, with 12 bases between the two germline ends.

The chain carries TRBV12-3 or TRBV12-4 and TRBJ2-4, with D tentatively TRBD1 (6 bases). Gene TRBJ2-7 matches the end of the DNA better, so the J call may be wrong. The CDR3 contains 13 residues. CDR3 DNA sequence: TGTGCCAGCAGGACAGGAAACACGGGCGAGCAGTACTTC. It translates to CASRTGNTGEQYF.